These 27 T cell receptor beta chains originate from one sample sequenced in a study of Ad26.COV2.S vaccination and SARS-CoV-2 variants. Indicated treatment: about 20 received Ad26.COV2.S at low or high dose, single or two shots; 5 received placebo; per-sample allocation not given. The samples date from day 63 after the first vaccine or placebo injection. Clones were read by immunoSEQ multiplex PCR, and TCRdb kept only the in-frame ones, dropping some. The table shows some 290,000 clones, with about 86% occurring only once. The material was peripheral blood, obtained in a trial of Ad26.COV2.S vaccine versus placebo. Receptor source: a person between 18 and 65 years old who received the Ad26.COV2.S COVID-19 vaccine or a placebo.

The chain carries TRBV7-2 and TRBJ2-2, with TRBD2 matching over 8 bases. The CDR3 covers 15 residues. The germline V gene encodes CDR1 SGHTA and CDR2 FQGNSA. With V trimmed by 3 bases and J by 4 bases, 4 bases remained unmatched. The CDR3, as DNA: TGTGCCAGCAGCTTGCGGGGGGCAAGCACCGGGGAGCTGTTTTTT. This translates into CASSLRGASTGELFF.

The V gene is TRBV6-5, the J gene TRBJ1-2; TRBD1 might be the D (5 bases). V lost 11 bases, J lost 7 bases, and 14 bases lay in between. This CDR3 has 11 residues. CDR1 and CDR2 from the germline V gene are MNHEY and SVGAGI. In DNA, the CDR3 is TGTGCCGGGGGTTCGCGTCCTGGCTACACCTTC. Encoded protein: CAGGSRPGYTF.

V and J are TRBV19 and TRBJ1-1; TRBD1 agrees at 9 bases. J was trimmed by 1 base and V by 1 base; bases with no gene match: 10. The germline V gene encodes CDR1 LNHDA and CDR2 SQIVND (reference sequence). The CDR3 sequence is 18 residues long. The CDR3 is CASSIGSGQGRWNTEAFF. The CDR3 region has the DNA TGTGCCAGTAGTATAGGTTCGGGACAGGGTAGGTGGAACACTGAAGCTTTCTTT.

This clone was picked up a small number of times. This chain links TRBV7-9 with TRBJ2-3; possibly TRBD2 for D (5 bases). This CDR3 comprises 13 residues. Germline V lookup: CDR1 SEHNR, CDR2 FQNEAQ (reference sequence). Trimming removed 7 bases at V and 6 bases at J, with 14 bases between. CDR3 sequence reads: CASTQEPGDTQYF. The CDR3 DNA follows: TGTGCCAGCACCCAAGAGCCGGGGGATACGCAGTATTTT.

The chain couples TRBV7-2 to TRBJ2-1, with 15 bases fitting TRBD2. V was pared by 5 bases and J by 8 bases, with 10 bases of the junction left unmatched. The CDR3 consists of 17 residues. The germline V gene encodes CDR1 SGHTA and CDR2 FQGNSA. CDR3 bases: TGTGCCAGCAGCCCCTGGACTAGCGGGGGGGCCTTCGATGAGCAGTTCTTC. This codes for CASSPWTSGGAFDEQFF. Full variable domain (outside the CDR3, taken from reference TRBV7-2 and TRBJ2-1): GAGVSQSPSNKVTEKGKDVELRCDPISGHTALYWYRQSLGQGLEFLIYFQGNSAPDKSGLPSDRFSAERTGGSVSTLTIQRTQQEDSAVYLCASSPWTSGGAFDEQFFGPGTRLTVL.

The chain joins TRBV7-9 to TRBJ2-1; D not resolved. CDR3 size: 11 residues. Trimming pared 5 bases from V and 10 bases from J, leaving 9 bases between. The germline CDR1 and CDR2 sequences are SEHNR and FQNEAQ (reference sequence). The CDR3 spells CASSPSVEQFF. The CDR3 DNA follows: TGTGCCAGCAGCCCCAGCGTGGAGCAGTTCTTC.

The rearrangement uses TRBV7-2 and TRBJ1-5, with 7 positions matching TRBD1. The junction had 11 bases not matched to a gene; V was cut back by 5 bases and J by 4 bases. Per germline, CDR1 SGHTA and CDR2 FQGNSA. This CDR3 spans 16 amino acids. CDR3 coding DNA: TGTGCCAGCAGCAAGGAAGGACAGGCAAAAAATCAGCCCCAGCATTTT. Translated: CASSKEGQAKNQPQHF.

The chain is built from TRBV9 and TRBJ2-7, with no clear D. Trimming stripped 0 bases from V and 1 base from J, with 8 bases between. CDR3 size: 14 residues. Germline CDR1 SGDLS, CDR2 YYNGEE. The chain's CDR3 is CASSVGVGSYEQYF. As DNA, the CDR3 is TGTGCCAGCAGCGTAGGCGTCGGATCCTACGAGCAGTACTTC.

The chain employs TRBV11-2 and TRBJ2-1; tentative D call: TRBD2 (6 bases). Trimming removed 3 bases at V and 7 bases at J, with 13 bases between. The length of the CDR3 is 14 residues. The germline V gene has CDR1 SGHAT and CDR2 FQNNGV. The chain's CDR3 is CASSLRAGWNEQFF. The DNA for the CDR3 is TGTGCCAGCAGCTTGAGGGCGGGGTGGAATGAGCAGTTCTTC.

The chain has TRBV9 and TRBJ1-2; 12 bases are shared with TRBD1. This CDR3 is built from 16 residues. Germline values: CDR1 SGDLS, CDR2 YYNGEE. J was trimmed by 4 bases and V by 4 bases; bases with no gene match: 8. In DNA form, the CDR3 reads TGTGCCAGCAGCCCCGGGACAGGGGGCGAAGGCTATGGCTACACCTTC. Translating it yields CASSPGTGGEGYGYTF.

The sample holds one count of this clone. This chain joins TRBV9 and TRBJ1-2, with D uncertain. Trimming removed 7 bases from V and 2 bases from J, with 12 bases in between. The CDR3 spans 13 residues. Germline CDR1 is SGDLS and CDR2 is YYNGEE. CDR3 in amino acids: CASSLAGNYGYTF. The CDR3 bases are TGTGCCAGCTCCCTCGCGGGGAACTATGGCTACACCTTC.

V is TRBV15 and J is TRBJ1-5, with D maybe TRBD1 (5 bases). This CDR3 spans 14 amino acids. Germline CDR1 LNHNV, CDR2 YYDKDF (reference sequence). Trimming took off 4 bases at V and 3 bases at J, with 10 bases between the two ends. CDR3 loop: CATSTRQHNQPQHF. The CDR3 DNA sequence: TGTGCCACCAGCACGAGACAGCACAATCAGCCCCAGCATTTT. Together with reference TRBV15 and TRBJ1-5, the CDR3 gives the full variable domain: DAMVIQNPRYQVTQFGKPVTLSCSQTLNHNVMYWYQQKSSQAPKLLFHYYDKDFNNEADTPDNFQSRRPNTSFCFLDIRSPGLGDTAMYLCATSTRQHNQPQHFGDGTRLSIL.

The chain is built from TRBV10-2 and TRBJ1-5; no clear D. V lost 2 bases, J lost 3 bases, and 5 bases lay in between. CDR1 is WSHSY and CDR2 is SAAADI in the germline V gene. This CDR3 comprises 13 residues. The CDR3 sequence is CASSEQVNQPQHF. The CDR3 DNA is TGCGCCAGCAGTGAGCAGGTCAATCAGCCCCAGCATTTT.

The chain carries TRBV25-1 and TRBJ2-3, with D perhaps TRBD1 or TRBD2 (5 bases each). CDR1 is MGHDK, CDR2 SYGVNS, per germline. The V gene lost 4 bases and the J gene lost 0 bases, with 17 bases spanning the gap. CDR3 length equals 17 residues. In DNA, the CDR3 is TGTGCCAGCAGTGGAGGGGTAAGACCGCCTAGCACAGATACGCAGTATTTT. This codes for CASSGGVRPPSTDTQYF.

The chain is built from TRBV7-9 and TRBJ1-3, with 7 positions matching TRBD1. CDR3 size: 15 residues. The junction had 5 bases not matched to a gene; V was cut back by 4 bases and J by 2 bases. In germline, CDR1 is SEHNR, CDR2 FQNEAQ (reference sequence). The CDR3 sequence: CASSSTGTAGNTIYF. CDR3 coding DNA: TGTGCCAGCAGCTCGACAGGGACGGCTGGAAACACCATATATTTT.

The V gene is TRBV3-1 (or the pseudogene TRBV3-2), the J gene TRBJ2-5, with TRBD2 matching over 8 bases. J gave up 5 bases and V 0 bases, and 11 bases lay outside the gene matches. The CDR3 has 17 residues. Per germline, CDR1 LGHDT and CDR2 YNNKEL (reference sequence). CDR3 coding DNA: TGTGCCAGCAGCCAAGATGGAGCCCCGGGGGGGAAGGAGACCCAGTACTTC. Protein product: CASSQDGAPGGKETQYF.

In DNA form, the CDR3 reads TGCGCCAGCAGGGGCGACAGGGGGGTATCGGGCGAGCAGTACTTC. Protein product: CASRGDRGVSGEQYF. This sequence joins TRBV5-1 and TRBJ2-7; 9 bases are a match to TRBD1. This CDR3 comprises 15 residues. J gave up 6 bases and V 5 bases, and 12 bases lay outside the gene matches. CDR1 is SGHRS, CDR2 YFSETQ, per germline.

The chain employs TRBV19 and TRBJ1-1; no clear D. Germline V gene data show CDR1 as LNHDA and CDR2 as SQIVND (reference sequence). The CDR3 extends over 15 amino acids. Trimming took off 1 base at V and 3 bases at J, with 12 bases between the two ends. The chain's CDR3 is CASSIVSRWDTEAFF. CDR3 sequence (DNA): TGTGCCAGTAGTATAGTCAGTCGATGGGACACTGAAGCTTTCTTT.

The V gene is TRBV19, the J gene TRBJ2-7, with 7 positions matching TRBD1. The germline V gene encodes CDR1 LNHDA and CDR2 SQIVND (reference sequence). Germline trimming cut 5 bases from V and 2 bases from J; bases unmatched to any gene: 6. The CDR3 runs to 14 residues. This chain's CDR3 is CASSPRQGPYEQYF. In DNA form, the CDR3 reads TGTGCCAGTAGTCCGAGACAGGGCCCCTACGAGCAGTACTTC.

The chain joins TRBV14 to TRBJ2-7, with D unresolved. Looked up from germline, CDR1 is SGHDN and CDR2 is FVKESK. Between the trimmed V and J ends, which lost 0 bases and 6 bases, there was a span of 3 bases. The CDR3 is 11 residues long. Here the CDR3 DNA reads TGTGCCAGCAGCCAAGAAACCGAGCAGTACTTC. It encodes CASSQETEQYF.

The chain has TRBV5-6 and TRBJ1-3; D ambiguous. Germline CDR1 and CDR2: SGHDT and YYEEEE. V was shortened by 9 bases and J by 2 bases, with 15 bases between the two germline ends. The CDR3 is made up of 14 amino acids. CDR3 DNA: TGTGCCACCGCTGTCAGTTCGGCTGGAAACACCATATATTTT. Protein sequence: CATAVSSAGNTIYF.

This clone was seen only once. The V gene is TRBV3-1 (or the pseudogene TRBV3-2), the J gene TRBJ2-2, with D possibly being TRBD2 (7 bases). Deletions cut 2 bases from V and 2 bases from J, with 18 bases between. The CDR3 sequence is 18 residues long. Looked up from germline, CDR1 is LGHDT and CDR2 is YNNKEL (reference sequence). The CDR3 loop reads CASSQPWGGTLNTGELFF. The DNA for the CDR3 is TGTGCCAGCAGCCAACCTTGGGGGGGGACACTCAACACCGGGGAGCTGTTTTTT.

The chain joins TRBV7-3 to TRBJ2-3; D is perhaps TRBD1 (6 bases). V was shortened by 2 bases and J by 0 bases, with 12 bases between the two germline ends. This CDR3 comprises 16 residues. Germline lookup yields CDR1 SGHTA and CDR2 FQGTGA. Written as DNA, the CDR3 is TGTGCCAGCAGCTTAGGCCGGGACACAAGCACAGATACGCAGTATTTT. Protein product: CASSLGRDTSTDTQYF.

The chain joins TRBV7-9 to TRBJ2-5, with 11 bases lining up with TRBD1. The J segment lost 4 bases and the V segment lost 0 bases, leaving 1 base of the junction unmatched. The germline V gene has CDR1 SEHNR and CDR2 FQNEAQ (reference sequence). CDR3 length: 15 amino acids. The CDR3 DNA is TGTGCCAGCAGCTTAGCGGGACAGGGGGTAGAGACCCAGTACTTC. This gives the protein CASSLAGQGVETQYF.

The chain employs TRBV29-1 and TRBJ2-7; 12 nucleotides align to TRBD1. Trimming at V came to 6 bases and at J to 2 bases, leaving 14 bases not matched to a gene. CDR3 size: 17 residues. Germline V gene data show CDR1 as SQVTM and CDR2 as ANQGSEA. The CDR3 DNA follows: TGCAGCGTCGACCGGGACAGGGGGCCAGGAGTGCCCTACGAGCAGTACTTC. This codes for CSVDRDRGPGVPYEQYF.

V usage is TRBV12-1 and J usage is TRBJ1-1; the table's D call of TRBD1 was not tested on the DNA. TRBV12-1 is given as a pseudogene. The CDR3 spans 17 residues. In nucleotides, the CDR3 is TGTGCCAGCAGCCCCGGACAGGGGGGGTTAAGTGGCACTGAAGCTTTCTTT. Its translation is CASSPGQGGLSGTEAFF.

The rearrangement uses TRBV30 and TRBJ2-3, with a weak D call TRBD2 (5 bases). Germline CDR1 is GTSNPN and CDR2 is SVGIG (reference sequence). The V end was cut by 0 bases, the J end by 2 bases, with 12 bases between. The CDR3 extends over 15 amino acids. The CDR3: CAWSVRPGITDTQYF. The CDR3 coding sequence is TGTGCCTGGAGTGTACGTCCCGGGATCACAGATACGCAGTATTTT.